A single TCR beta chain is shown here with its context. Time point defined: patch test 1, 2 weeks after DPC sensitization. Treatment described: therapeutic diphenylcyclopropenone sensitization with weekly scalp DPC. Total RNA was isolated from whole blood that had not been fractionated. The sample originates from a study of human T cells and chemical hapten exposure. Unique molecular identifiers were linked by the library to individual cDNA molecules. TCRdb recomputed calls from the RACE reads with MiXCR, one row per CDR3 protein. The table has around 110,000 distinct CDR3 sequences, about 12% seen once. Germline V CDR1 and CDR2: MNHEY, SVGEGT. V was shortened by 2 bases and J by 8 bases, with 12 bases between the two germline ends. The CDR3 totals 13 residues.

The gene calls are TRBV6-2 or TRBV6-3 and TRBJ1-1; D might be TRBD1 (5 bases). The material sequenced was whole blood, taken in connection with sensitization to the hapten diphenylcyclopropenone (DPC). This TCR was recovered from a woman aged 45-65 years with alopecia areata. Some clones in this sample may be carry-over from other donors' samples. As DNA, the CDR3 is TGTGCCAGCAGTTACGGGACTAACCTCGAAGCTTTCTTT. It encodes CASSYGTNLEAFF.